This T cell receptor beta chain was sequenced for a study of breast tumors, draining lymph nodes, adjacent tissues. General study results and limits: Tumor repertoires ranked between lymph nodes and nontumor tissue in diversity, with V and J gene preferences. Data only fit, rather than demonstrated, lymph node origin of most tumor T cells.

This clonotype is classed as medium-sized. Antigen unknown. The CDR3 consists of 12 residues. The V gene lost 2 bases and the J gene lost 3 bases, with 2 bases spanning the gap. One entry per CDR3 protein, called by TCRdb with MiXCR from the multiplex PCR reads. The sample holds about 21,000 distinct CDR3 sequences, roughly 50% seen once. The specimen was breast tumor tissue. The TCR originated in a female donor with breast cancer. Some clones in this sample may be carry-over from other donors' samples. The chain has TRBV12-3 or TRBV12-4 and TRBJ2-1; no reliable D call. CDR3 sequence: CASSLSYNEQFF. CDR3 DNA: TGTGCCAGCAGTTTAAGCTACAATGAGCAGTTCTTC.